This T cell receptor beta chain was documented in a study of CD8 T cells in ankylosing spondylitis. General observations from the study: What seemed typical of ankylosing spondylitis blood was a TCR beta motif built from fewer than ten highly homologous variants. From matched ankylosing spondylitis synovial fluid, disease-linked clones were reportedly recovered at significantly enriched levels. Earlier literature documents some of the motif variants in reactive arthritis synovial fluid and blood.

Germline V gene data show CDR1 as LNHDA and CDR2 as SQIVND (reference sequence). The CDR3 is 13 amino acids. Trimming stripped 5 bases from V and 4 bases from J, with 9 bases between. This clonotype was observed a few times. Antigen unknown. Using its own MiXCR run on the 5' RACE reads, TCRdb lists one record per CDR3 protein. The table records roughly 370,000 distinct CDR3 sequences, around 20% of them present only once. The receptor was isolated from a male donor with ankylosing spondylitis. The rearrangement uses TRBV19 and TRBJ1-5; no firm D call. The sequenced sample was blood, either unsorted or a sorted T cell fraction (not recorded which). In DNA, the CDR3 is TGTGCCAGTAGTCCCGACTTAAATCAGCCCCAGCATTTT. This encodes CASSPDLNQPQHF.